The TCR beta chain under discussion was sequenced for a study of cytomegalovirus exposure and HLA in healthy donors. Both 60 Vbeta primers and 13 Jbeta primers went into the PCR. Profiling relied on immunoSEQ multiplex PCR, and the TCRdb table lists in-frame clones only, not all of them. The listing records about 160,000 clones. Study outcomes and limitations: Trimming of TCR beta V- and J-genes showed a link, identified in a later analysis, to a missense DCLRE1C variant.

CDR3 length: 16 amino acids. Germline V gene sequence: CDR1 SEHNR, CDR2 FQNEAQ (reference sequence). J gave up 4 bases and V 4 bases, and 11 bases lay outside the gene matches. Comment on this clone: The antigen is unknown.

The chain combines TRBV7-9 with TRBJ1-2; 8 nucleotides align to TRBD1. The sample taken for sequencing was PBMCs. This sequence originates from a young man in good health and CMV-seronegative. In DNA, the CDR3 is TGTGCCAGCAGCTCGTGGACAGGGACTTTCGGCTATGGCTACACCTTC. Translation: CASSSWTGTFGYGYTF. The full variable domain, completed using reference TRBV7-9 and TRBJ1-2, is DTGVSQNPRHKITKRGQNVTFRCDPISEHNRLYWYRQTLGQGPEFLTYFQNEAQLEKSRLLSDRFSAERPKGSFSTLEIQRTEQGDSAMYLCASSSWTGTFGYGYTFGSGTRLTVV.